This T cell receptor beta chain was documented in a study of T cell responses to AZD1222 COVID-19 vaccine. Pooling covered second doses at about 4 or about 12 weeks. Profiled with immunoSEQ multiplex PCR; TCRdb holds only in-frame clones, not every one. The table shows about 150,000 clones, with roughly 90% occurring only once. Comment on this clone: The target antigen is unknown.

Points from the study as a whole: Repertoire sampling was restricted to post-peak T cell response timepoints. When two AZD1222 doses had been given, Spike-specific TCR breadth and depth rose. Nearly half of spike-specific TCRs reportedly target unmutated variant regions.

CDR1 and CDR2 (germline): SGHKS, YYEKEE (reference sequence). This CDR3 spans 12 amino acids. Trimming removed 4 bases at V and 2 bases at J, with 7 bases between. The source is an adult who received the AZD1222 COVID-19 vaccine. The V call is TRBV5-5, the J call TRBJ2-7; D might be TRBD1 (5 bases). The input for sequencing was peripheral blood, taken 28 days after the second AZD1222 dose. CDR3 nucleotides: TGTGCCAGCAGCCAAGGGGCCTACGAGCAGTACTTC. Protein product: CASSQGAYEQYF. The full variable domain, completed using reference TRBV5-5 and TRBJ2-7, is DAGVTQSPTHLIKTRGQQVTLRCSPISGHKSVSWYQQVLGQGPQFIFQYYEKEERGRGNFPDRFSARQFPNYSSELNVNALLLGDSALYLCASSQGAYEQYFGPGTRLTVT.